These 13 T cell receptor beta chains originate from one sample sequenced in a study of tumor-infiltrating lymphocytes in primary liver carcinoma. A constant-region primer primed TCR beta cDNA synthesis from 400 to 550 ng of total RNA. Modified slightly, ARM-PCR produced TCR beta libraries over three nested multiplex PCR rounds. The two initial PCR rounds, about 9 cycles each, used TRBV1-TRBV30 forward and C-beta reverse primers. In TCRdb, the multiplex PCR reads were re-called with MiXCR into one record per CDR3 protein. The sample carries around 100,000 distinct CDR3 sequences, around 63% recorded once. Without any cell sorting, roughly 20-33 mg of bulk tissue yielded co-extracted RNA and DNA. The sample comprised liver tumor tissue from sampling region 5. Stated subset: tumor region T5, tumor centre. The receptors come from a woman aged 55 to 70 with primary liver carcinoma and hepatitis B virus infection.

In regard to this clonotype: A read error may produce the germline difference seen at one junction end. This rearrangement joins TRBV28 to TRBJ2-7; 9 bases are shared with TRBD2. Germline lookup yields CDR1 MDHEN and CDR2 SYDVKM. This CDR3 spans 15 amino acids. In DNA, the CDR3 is TGTGCCAGCAGCTTATGGGGACTAGCCCCCTACGAGCAGTACTTC. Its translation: CASSLWGLAPYEQYF.

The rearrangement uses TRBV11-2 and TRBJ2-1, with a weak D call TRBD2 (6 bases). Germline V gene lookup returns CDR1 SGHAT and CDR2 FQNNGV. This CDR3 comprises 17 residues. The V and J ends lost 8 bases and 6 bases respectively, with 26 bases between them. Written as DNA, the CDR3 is TGTGCCAGCGGCGACGTAACGGGGGTCAGGTCGGCCAATGAGCAGTTCTTC. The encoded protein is CASGDVTGVRSANEQFF.

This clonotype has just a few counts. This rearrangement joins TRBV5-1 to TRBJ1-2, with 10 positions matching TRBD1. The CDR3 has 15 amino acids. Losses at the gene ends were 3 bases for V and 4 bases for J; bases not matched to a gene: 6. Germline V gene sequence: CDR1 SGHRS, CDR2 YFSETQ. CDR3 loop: CASSSSGTGAYGYTF. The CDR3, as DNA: TGCGCCAGCAGCTCCTCCGGGACAGGGGCCTATGGCTACACCTTC.

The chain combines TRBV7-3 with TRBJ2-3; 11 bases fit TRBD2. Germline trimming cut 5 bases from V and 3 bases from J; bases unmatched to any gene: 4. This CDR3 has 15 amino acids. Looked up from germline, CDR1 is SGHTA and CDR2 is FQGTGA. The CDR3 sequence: CASSPRLAGTDTQYF. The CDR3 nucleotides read TGTGCCAGCAGCCCCCGACTAGCGGGAACAGATACGCAGTATTTT.

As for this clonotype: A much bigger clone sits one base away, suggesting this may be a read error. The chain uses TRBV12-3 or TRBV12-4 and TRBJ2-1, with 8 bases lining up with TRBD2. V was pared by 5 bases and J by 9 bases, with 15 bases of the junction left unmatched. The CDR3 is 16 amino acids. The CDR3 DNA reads TGTGCCAGCAGTGACCCCAGGACTAGCCTGGTCAGTGAGCAGTTCTTC. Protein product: CASSDPRTSLVSEQFF.

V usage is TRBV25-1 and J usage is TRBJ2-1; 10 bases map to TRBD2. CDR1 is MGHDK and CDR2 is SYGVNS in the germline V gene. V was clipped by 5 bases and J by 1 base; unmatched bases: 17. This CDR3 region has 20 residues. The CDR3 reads CASSPPLGLAGVRSYNEQFF. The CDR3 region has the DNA TGTGCCAGCAGTCCCCCATTGGGGCTAGCGGGAGTTCGATCCTACAATGAGCAGTTCTTC.

The CDR3 nucleotides read TGTGTCATCAGCCTACAACTAGCGGCCCTTACAGATACGCAGTATTTT. It is translated as CVISLQLAALTDTQYF. The chain joins TRBV5-5 to TRBJ2-3, with 8 bases that match TRBD2. The CDR3 is 16 amino acids. Germline V CDR1 and CDR2: SGHKS, YYEKEE (reference sequence).

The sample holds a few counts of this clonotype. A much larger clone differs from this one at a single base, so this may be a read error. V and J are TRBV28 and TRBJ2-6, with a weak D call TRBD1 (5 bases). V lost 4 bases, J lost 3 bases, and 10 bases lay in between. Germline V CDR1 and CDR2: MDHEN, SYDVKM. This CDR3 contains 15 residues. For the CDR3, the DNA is TGTGCCAGCAGTTCACAGGATTATGGGGCCAACGTCCTGACTTTC. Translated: CASSSQDYGANVLTF.

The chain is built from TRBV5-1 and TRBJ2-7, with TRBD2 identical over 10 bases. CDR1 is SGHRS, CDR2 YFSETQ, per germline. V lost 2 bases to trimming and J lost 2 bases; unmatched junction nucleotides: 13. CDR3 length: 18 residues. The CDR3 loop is CASSFNAIGSGRAYEQYF. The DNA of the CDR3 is TGCGCCAGCAGCTTTAACGCCATAGGGAGCGGGAGGGCCTACGAGCAGTACTTC.

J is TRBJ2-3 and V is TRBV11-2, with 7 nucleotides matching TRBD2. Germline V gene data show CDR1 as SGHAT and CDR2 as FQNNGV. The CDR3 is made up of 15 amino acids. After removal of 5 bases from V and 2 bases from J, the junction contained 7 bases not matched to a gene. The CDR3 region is CASSHGTTPTDTQYF. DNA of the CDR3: TGTGCCAGCAGCCACGGGACTACCCCCACAGATACGCAGTATTTT.

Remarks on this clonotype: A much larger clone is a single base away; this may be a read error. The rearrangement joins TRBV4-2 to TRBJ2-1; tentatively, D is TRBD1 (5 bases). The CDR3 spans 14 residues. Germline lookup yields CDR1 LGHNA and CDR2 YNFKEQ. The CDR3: CASIQQEGRNEQFF. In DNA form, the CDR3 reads TGTGCCAGCATCCAACAGGAAGGAAGGAATGAGCAGTTCTTC.

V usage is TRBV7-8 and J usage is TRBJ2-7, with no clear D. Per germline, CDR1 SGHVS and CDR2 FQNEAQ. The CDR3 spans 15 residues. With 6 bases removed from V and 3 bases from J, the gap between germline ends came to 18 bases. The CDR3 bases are TGTGCCAGCAGTTCCGCCCAACCATATAACTACGAGCAGTACTTC. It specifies CASSSAQPYNYEQYF.

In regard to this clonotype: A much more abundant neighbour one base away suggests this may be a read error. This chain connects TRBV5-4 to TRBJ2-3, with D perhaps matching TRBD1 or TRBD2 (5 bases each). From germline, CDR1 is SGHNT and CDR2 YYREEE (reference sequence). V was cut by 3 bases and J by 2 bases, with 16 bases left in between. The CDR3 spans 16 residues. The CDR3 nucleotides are TGTGCCAGCAGCTATGGGGACCGACAGCTCACAGATACGCAGTATTTT. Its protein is CASSYGDRQLTDTQYF.